This is a list of T cell receptor beta chains from one sample in a study of shared clonotypes between healthy human individuals. TCRdb keeps only in-frame clones here, not all; method: immunoSEQ multiplex PCR. Of about 1.5 million clones in the sample, 95% to 99% were seen once. The sequenced sample consisted of naive CD4+ T cells sorted from blood. The receptors come from a man younger than 40 in good health. The CDR3 runs from the conserved cysteine through the conserved F or W. The order of the fields is D gene, V gene, clone size, CDR3 length, J gene, CDR3 protein, CDR3 DNA. A D gene is named only where the DNA matches it firmly. Only part of the rows carry a size: once, few, many, or a class if the clone is expanded.

d_gene: NA; v_gene: TRBV21-1; abundance: NA; len: 14; j_gene: TRBJ2-7; CDR3aa: CASTRRSKGYEQYF; CDR3nt: TGTGCCAGTACCCGGCGGAGTAAAGGGTACGAGCAGTACTTC
d_gene: NA; v_gene: TRBV25-1; abundance: NA; len: 14; j_gene: TRBJ1-1; CDR3aa: CASKPPGTAAEAFF; CDR3nt: TGTGCCAGCAAGCCCCCCGGAACAGCCGCTGAAGCTTTCTTT
d_gene: TRBD2; v_gene: TRBV5-4; abundance: once; len: 16; j_gene: TRBJ2-1; CDR3aa: CASSLGGLANYNEQFF; CDR3nt: TGTGCCAGCAGCTTGGGGGGACTAGCGAACTACAATGAGCAGTTCTTC
d_gene: NA; v_gene: TRBV5-1; abundance: NA; len: 12; j_gene: TRBJ2-7; CDR3aa: CASSPEAYEQYF; CDR3nt: TGCGCCAGCAGCCCAGAGGCCTACGAGCAGTACTTC
d_gene: TRBD1; v_gene: TRBV5-4; abundance: NA; len: 15; j_gene: TRBJ1-2; CDR3aa: CASSLGGQGASGYTF; CDR3nt: TGTGCCAGCAGCTTGGGGGGACAGGGGGCCAGTGGCTACACCTTC
d_gene: NA; v_gene: TRBV6-5; abundance: NA; len: 15; j_gene: TRBJ2-7; CDR3aa: CASSHLRQGVRKQYF; CDR3nt: TGTGCCAGCAGCCATTTGCGGCAGGGAGTACGCAAGCAGTACTTC
d_gene: NA; v_gene: TRBV25-1; abundance: NA; len: 13; j_gene: TRBJ2-4; CDR3aa: CASSDIAKNIQYF; CDR3nt: TGTGCCAGCAGTGATATAGCCAAAAACATTCAGTACTTC
d_gene: NA; v_gene: TRBV7-9; abundance: NA; len: 13; j_gene: TRBJ2-1; CDR3aa: CASLLRGSHEQFF; CDR3nt: TGTGCCAGCCTTCTTCGGGGCAGCCATGAGCAGTTCTTC
d_gene: NA; v_gene: TRBV18; abundance: NA; len: 14; j_gene: TRBJ2-5; CDR3aa: CASSPPTSQETQYF; CDR3nt: TGTGCCAGCTCACCACCCACCTCCCAAGAGACCCAGTACTTC
d_gene: NA; v_gene: TRBV6-5; abundance: NA; len: 14; j_gene: TRBJ1-3; CDR3aa: CASSSRASGNTIYF; CDR3nt: TGTGCCAGCAGTTCAAGGGCGTCCGGAAACACCATATATTTT
d_gene: NA; v_gene: TRBV5-5; abundance: NA; len: 17; j_gene: TRBJ1-2; CDR3aa: CASSSDTGEMGQDGYTF; CDR3nt: TGTGCCAGCAGCTCAGACACGGGGGAGATGGGGCAGGATGGCTACACCTTC
d_gene: NA; v_gene: TRBV12-2; abundance: NA; len: 16; j_gene: TRBJ2-1; CDR3aa: CASHLRLARYSNEQFF; CDR3nt: TGTGCAAGTCACCTCCGACTAGCGCGTTATTCCAATGAGCAGTTCTTC
d_gene: NA; v_gene: TRBV9; abundance: NA; len: 13; j_gene: TRBJ1-2; CDR3aa: CASSERTGYGYTF; CDR3nt: TGTGCCAGCAGCGAGCGGACGGGCTATGGCTACACCTTC
d_gene: TRBD1; v_gene: TRBV19; abundance: NA; len: 16; j_gene: TRBJ2-1; CDR3aa: CASTRRTGITYNEQFF; CDR3nt: TGTGCCAGTACTAGACGGACAGGGATTACCTACAATGAGCAGTTCTTC
d_gene: TRBD2; v_gene: TRBV9; abundance: NA; len: 21; j_gene: TRBJ2-3; CDR3aa: CASSVGIRLASGGLNTDTQYF; CDR3nt: TGTGCCAGCAGCGTAGGAATCCGGTTGGCTAGCGGGGGTCTGAACACAGATACGCAGTATTTT
d_gene: NA; v_gene: TRBV7-3; abundance: NA; len: 16; j_gene: TRBJ2-2; CDR3aa: CASSLRDGKNTGELFF; CDR3nt: TGTGCCAGCAGCTTACGGGACGGCAAGAACACCGGGGAGCTGTTTTTT
d_gene: NA; v_gene: TRBV18; abundance: NA; len: 14; j_gene: TRBJ2-3; CDR3aa: CASSATASTDTQYF; CDR3nt: TGTGCCAGCTCAGCGACAGCGAGCACAGATACGCAGTATTTT
d_gene: NA; v_gene: TRBV6-1; abundance: few; len: 13; j_gene: TRBJ1-5; CDR3aa: CASSEVGNQPQHF; CDR3nt: TGTGCCAGCAGTGAAGTAGGTAATCAGCCCCAGCATTTT
d_gene: TRBD2; v_gene: TRBV27; abundance: NA; len: 16; j_gene: TRBJ2-1; CDR3aa: CASRFGGSGIYNEQFF; CDR3nt: TGTGCCAGCCGCTTTGGGGGTAGCGGGATCTACAATGAGCAGTTCTTC
d_gene: NA; v_gene: TRBV9; abundance: NA; len: 16; j_gene: TRBJ2-3; CDR3aa: CASSPHLLQVTDTQYF; CDR3nt: TGTGCCAGCAGCCCTCACCTCCTACAGGTTACAGATACGCAGTATTTT
d_gene: NA; v_gene: TRBV19; abundance: NA; len: 15; j_gene: TRBJ2-2; CDR3aa: CASSTSGTGYGELFF; CDR3nt: TGTGCCAGTAGTACTAGCGGGACAGGATACGGGGAGCTGTTTTTT
d_gene: TRBD2; v_gene: TRBV5-8; abundance: NA; len: 15; j_gene: TRBJ2-1; CDR3aa: CASSRGLAAYNEQFF; CDR3nt: TGTGCCAGCAGCCGTGGACTAGCGGCTTACAATGAGCAGTTCTTC
d_gene: TRBD1; v_gene: TRBV7-9; abundance: NA; len: 16; j_gene: TRBJ1-5; CDR3aa: CASSLGDRGFGQPQHF; CDR3nt: TGTGCCAGCAGCTTAGGTGACAGGGGATTCGGACAGCCCCAGCATTTT
d_gene: NA; v_gene: TRBV7-9; abundance: NA; len: 12; j_gene: TRBJ2-2; CDR3aa: CASSFFPGELFF; CDR3nt: TGTGCCAGCAGCTTCTTCCCCGGGGAGCTGTTTTTT
d_gene: TRBD2; v_gene: TRBV7-9; abundance: NA; len: 17; j_gene: TRBJ2-1; CDR3aa: CASSLGSSGRIHNEQFF; CDR3nt: TGTGCCAGCAGCTTAGGATCCAGCGGGAGGATTCACAATGAGCAGTTCTTC
d_gene: NA; v_gene: TRBV18; abundance: NA; len: 12; j_gene: TRBJ2-5; CDR3aa: CASSPKGETQYF; CDR3nt: TGTGCCAGCTCACCAAAGGGAGAGACCCAGTACTTC
d_gene: NA; v_gene: TRBV2; abundance: once; len: 15; j_gene: TRBJ2-7; CDR3aa: CASGGGGLGRYEQYF; CDR3nt: TGTGCCAGCGGTGGGGGCGGGTTAGGCCGCTACGAGCAGTACTTC
d_gene: NA; v_gene: TRBV27; abundance: NA; len: 14; j_gene: TRBJ1-2; CDR3aa: CASTGRSTPYGYTF; CDR3nt: TGTGCCAGTACAGGGCGTTCTACCCCTTATGGCTACACCTTC
d_gene: NA; v_gene: TRBV13; abundance: NA; len: 15; j_gene: TRBJ2-1; CDR3aa: CASSFRVASYNEQFF; CDR3nt: TGTGCCAGCAGCTTCCGGGTAGCGTCATACAATGAGCAGTTCTTC
d_gene: TRBD2; v_gene: TRBV7-6; abundance: once; len: 16; j_gene: TRBJ2-1; CDR3aa: CASSLVIPSGSHEQFF; CDR3nt: TGTGCCAGCAGCTTAGTTATCCCTAGCGGGAGTCATGAGCAGTTCTTC
d_gene: NA; v_gene: TRBV5-4; abundance: NA; len: 16; j_gene: TRBJ2-2; CDR3aa: CASSWGRGWDTGELFF; CDR3nt: TGTGCCAGCAGTTGGGGACGGGGCTGGGACACCGGGGAGCTGTTTTTT
d_gene: TRBD2; v_gene: TRBV15; abundance: NA; len: 16; j_gene: TRBJ2-1; CDR3aa: CATSGPGLVVFNEQFF; CDR3nt: TGTGCCACCAGCGGCCCGGGACTAGTAGTTTTCAATGAGCAGTTCTTC
d_gene: NA; v_gene: TRBV10-2; abundance: NA; len: 17; j_gene: TRBJ2-6; CDR3aa: CASSEGGPISGANVLTF; CDR3nt: TGCGCCAGCAGTGAGGGTGGCCCCATCTCTGGGGCCAACGTCCTGACTTTC
d_gene: NA; v_gene: TRBV5-1; abundance: NA; len: 13; j_gene: TRBJ2-7; CDR3aa: CASSPRDAYEQYF; CDR3nt: TGCGCCAGCAGCCCGCGGGATGCCTACGAGCAGTACTTC
d_gene: NA; v_gene: TRBV19; abundance: NA; len: 16; j_gene: TRBJ2-1; CDR3aa: CASSPAGGGTYNEQFF; CDR3nt: TGTGCCAGTAGCCCCGCGGGTGGGGGAACCTACAATGAGCAGTTCTTC
d_gene: NA; v_gene: TRBV19; abundance: NA; len: 14; j_gene: TRBJ1-5; CDR3aa: CASSIRRFGEPQHF; CDR3nt: TGTGCCAGTAGTATCAGACGCTTCGGGGAGCCCCAGCATTTT
d_gene: NA; v_gene: TRBV5-1; abundance: once; len: 14; j_gene: TRBJ2-7; CDR3aa: CASSYRAGAYEQYF; CDR3nt: TGCGCCAGCAGCTACAGGGCCGGCGCCTACGAGCAGTACTTC
d_gene: TRBD2; v_gene: TRBV25-1; abundance: NA; len: 14; j_gene: TRBJ2-1; CDR3aa: CASIGTSGGNEQFF; CDR3nt: TGTGCCAGCATTGGGACTAGCGGGGGCAATGAGCAGTTCTTC
d_gene: TRBD1; v_gene: TRBV28; abundance: once; len: 14; j_gene: TRBJ1-2; CDR3aa: CASSSGDRGDGYTF; CDR3nt: TGTGCCAGCAGTTCGGGGGACAGGGGGGATGGCTACACCTTC
d_gene: NA; v_gene: TRBV5-4; abundance: NA; len: 14; j_gene: TRBJ1-5; CDR3aa: CASSSNVGSQPQHF; CDR3nt: TGTGCCAGCAGCTCAAACGTTGGAAGTCAGCCCCAGCATTTT
d_gene: NA; v_gene: TRBV6-5; abundance: NA; len: 12; j_gene: TRBJ1-5; CDR3aa: CASGQGSQPQHF; CDR3nt: TGTGCCAGCGGCCAGGGCTCTCAGCCCCAGCATTTT
d_gene: TRBD2; v_gene: TRBV6-6; abundance: NA; len: 15; j_gene: TRBJ2-1; CDR3aa: CASSYWASTGGEQFF; CDR3nt: TGTGCCAGCAGTTACTGGGCCAGTACGGGGGGGGAGCAGTTCTTC
d_gene: TRBD2; v_gene: TRBV2; abundance: NA; len: 16; j_gene: TRBJ2-5; CDR3aa: CARGGPAGVWTETQYF; CDR3nt: TGTGCCAGGGGAGGTCCGGCGGGAGTGTGGACGGAGACCCAGTACTTC
d_gene: NA; v_gene: TRBV29-1; abundance: NA; len: 12; j_gene: TRBJ1-1; CDR3aa: CSVETGYPEAFF; CDR3nt: TGCAGCGTTGAAACAGGGTATCCTGAAGCTTTCTTT
d_gene: NA; v_gene: TRBV5-1; abundance: NA; len: 14; j_gene: TRBJ2-5; CDR3aa: CASSLVPRQETQYF; CDR3nt: TGCGCCAGCAGCTTGGTGCCCCGGCAAGAGACCCAGTACTTC
d_gene: TRBD2; v_gene: TRBV5-1; abundance: NA; len: 17; j_gene: TRBJ2-7; CDR3aa: CASSPPGGASGAFEQYF; CDR3nt: TGCGCCAGCAGCCCCCCGGGCGGGGCTAGCGGGGCTTTCGAGCAGTACTTC
d_gene: TRBD2; v_gene: TRBV5-1; abundance: NA; len: 17; j_gene: TRBJ2-2; CDR3aa: CASSLGLATANTGELFF; CDR3nt: TGCGCCAGCAGCCTGGGACTAGCGACAGCGAACACCGGGGAGCTGTTTTTT
d_gene: TRBD2; v_gene: TRBV18; abundance: NA; len: 16; j_gene: TRBJ2-7; CDR3aa: CASSPREGSHYPEQYF; CDR3nt: TGTGCCAGCTCACCACGGGAGGGAAGTCATTATCCCGAGCAGTACTTC
d_gene: TRBD2; v_gene: TRBV29-1; abundance: NA; len: 12; j_gene: TRBJ2-1; CDR3aa: CSGREGPYEQFF; CDR3nt: TGCAGCGGGCGGGAGGGCCCCTATGAGCAGTTCTTC
d_gene: NA; v_gene: TRBV19; abundance: NA; len: 15; j_gene: TRBJ1-5; CDR3aa: CASREGTNLYQPQHF; CDR3nt: TGTGCCAGTAGGGAAGGGACCAATCTTTATCAGCCCCAGCATTTT
d_gene: TRBD1; v_gene: TRBV18; abundance: NA; len: 16; j_gene: TRBJ2-7; CDR3aa: CASSPLWRQGLGEQYF; CDR3nt: TGTGCCAGCTCACCCCTTTGGCGACAGGGGTTAGGGGAGCAGTACTTC
d_gene: NA; v_gene: TRBV7-9; abundance: NA; len: 11; j_gene: TRBJ2-7; CDR3aa: CASSINYEQYF; CDR3nt: TGTGCCAGCAGCATAAACTACGAGCAGTACTTC
d_gene: NA; v_gene: TRBV10-1; abundance: NA; len: 13; j_gene: TRBJ2-5; CDR3aa: CASSEVAEETQYF; CDR3nt: TGCGCCAGCAGTGAGGTAGCGGAAGAGACCCAGTACTTC
d_gene: NA; v_gene: TRBV5-1; abundance: NA; len: 15; j_gene: TRBJ2-6; CDR3aa: CASSLQGRGANVLTF; CDR3nt: TGCGCCAGCAGCCTGCAGGGGAGAGGGGCCAACGTCCTGACTTTC
d_gene: NA; v_gene: TRBV28; abundance: NA; len: 16; j_gene: TRBJ1-5; CDR3aa: CASSLTAGQHNQPQHF; CDR3nt: TGTGCCAGCAGCCTAACTGCTGGACAGCACAATCAGCCCCAGCATTTT